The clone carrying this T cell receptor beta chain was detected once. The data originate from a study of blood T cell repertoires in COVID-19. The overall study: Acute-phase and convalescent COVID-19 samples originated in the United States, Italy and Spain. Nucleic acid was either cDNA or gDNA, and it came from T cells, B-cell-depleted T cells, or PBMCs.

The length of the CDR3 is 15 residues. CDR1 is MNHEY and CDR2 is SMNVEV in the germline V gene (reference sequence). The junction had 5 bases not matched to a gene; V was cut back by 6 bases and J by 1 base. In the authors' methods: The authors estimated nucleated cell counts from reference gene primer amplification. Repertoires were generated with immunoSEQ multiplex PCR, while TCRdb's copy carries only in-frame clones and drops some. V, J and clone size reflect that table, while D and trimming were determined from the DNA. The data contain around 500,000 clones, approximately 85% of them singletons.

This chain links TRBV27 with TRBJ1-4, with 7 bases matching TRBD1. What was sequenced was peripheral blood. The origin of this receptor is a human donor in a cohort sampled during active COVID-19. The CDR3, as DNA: TGTGCCAGCAGCTTCTACAGGGGAACTAATGAAAAACTGTTTTTT. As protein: CASSFYRGTNEKLFF. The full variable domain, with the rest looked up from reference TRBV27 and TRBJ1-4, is EAQVTQNPRYLITVTGKKLTVTCSQNMNHEYMSWYRQDPGLGLRQIYYSMNVEVTDKGDVPEGYKVSRKEKRNFPLILESPSPNQTSLYFCASSFYRGTNEKLFFGSGTQLSVL.